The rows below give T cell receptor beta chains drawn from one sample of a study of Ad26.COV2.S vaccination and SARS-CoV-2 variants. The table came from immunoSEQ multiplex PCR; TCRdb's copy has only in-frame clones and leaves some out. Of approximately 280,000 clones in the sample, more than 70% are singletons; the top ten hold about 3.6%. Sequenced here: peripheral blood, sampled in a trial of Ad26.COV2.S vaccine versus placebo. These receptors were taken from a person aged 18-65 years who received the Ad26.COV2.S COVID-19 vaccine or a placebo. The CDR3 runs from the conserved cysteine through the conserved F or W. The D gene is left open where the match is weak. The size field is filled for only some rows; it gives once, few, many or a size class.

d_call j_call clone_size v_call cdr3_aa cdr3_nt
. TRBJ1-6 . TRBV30 CAWSVARNSPLHF TGTGCCTGGAGTGTGGCCAGGAATTCACCCCTCCACTTT
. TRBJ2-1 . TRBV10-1 CASSEWQGPGNEQFF TGCGCCAGCAGTGAGTGGCAGGGGCCGGGTAATGAGCAGTTCTTC
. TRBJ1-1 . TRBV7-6 CASSLETEAFF TGTGCCAGCAGCTTAGAAACTGAAGCTTTCTTT
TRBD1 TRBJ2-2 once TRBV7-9 CASSKGQGGTGELFF TGTGCCAGCAGCAAAGGACAGGGGGGCACCGGGGAGCTGTTTTTT
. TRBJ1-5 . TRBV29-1 CSVEVGRNQPQHF TGCAGCGTTGAAGTAGGACGCAATCAGCCCCAGCATTTT
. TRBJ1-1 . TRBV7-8 CASDPREIPFLNTEAFF TGTGCCAGTGACCCCCGGGAGATCCCCTTCTTGAACACTGAAGCTTTCTTT
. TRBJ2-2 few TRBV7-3 CASSPGNTGELFF TGTGCCAGCTCGCCGGGGAACACCGGGGAGCTGTTTTTT
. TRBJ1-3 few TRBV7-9 CASSLEQGGYFSGNTIYF TGTGCCAGCAGCTTAGAGCAGGGAGGGTATTTCTCTGGAAACACCATATATTTT
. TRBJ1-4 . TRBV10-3 CAISEEGRVNEKLFF TGTGCCATCAGTGAGGAGGGCAGGGTTAATGAAAAACTGTTTTTT
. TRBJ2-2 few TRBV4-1 CASSQGRGNTGELFF TGCGCCAGCAGCCAAGGTCGAGGGAACACCGGGGAGCTGTTTTTT
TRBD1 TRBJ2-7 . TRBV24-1 CATSDLRTGRNLIYEQYF TGTGCCACCAGTGACCTGAGGACAGGGAGGAACTTAATATACGAGCAGTACTTC
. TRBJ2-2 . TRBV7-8 CASSLALRQPGDTGELFF TGTGCCAGCAGCTTAGCGTTGAGGCAGCCGGGGGACACCGGGGAGCTGTTTTTT
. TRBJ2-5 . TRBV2 CASSYTPQETQYF TGTGCCAGCAGTTACACACCACAAGAGACCCAGTACTTC
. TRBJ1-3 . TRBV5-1 CASSVDSSGNTIYF TGCGCCAGCAGCGTGGACAGCTCTGGAAACACCATATATTTT
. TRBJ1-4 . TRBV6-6 CASSTAGNIMKGLFF TGTGCCAGCAGTACGGCCGGGAACATAATGAAAGGACTGTTTTTT
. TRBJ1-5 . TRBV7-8 CASSLAVSGGQVNQPQHF TGTGCCAGCAGCTTAGCGGTAAGCGGGGGTCAGGTCAATCAGCCCCAGCATTTT
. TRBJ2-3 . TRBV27 CASRASGTDTQYF TGTGCCAGCAGGGCCTCGGGAACAGATACGCAGTATTTT
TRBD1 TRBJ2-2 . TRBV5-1 CASSLGTGGRELFF TGCGCCAGCAGCTTGGGGACAGGGGGACGGGAGCTGTTTTTT
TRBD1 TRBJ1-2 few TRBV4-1 CASSQDGRFSGQGGGGYTF TGCGCCAGCAGCCAAGACGGTCGGTTTTCGGGACAGGGTGGGGGTGGCTACACCTTC
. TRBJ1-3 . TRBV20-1 CSASTGFGNTIYF TGCAGTGCTAGTACAGGGTTTGGAAACACCATATATTTT
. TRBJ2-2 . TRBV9 CASSVTSVETGELFF TGTGCCAGCAGCGTAACCAGCGTAGAAACCGGGGAGCTGTTTTTT
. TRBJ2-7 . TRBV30 CAWSGTPYEQYF TGTGCCTGGAGTGGGACCCCCTACGAGCAGTACTTC
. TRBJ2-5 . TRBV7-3 CASSLTGQFQETQYF TGTGCCAGCAGCTTAACGGGGCAGTTCCAAGAGACCCAGTACTTC
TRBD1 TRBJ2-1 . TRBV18 CASSPGQLPLNEQFF TGTGCCAGCTCACCGGGACAGCTCCCCCTCAATGAGCAGTTCTTC
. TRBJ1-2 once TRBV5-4 CASSLSGYYGYTF TGTGCCAGCAGCTTGAGCGGGTACTATGGCTACACCTTC
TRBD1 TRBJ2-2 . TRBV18 CASSPPGLETGSTGELFF TGTGCCAGCTCGCCCCCTGGGTTGGAGACAGGGAGCACCGGGGAGCTGTTTTTT
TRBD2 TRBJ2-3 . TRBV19 CASSIIGGTNTDTQYF TGTGCCAGTAGTATAATAGGCGGGACTAATACAGATACGCAGTATTTT
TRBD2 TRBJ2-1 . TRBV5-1 CASSLEGTSLRNEQFF TGCGCCAGCAGCTTGGAAGGGACTAGTCTTAGGAATGAGCAGTTCTTC
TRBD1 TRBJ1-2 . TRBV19 CASKPQGASYGYTF TGTGCCAGTAAACCACAGGGGGCGTCCTATGGCTACACCTTC
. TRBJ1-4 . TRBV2 CASRGPNEKLFF TGTGCCAGCAGGGGACCTAATGAAAAACTGTTTTTT
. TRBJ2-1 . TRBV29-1 CSVGEVGGHYNEQFF TGCAGCGTTGGCGAGGTGGGGGGCCACTACAATGAGCAGTTCTTC
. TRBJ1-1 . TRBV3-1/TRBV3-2 CASSQVPPGGAKDTEAFF TGTGCCAGCAGCCAAGTTCCCCCCGGAGGGGCGAAGGACACTGAAGCTTTCTTT
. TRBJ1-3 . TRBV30 CAWIAVKPFSGNTIYF TGTGCCTGGATCGCAGTAAAGCCCTTCTCTGGAAACACCATATATTTT
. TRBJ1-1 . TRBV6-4 CASSPTDNAEAFF TGTGCCAGCAGTCCAACTGACAACGCTGAAGCTTTCTTT
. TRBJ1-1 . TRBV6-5 CASSLGGQGYPEAFF TGTGCCAGCAGTTTGGGGGGGCAGGGTTACCCTGAAGCTTTCTTT
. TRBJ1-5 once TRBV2 CASALDHQPQHF TGTGCCAGCGCCTTAGACCATCAGCCCCAGCATTTT
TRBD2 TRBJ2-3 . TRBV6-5 CASSRSSGTTDTQYF TGTGCCAGCAGTCGCTCTAGCGGGACCACAGATACGCAGTATTTT
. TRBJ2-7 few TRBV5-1 CASSAGQTYEQYF TGCGCCAGCAGCGCCGGACAGACCTACGAGCAGTACTTC
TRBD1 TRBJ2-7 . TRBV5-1 CASSLAADRDPYEQYF TGCGCCAGCAGCCTTGCTGCCGACAGGGACCCCTACGAGCAGTACTTC
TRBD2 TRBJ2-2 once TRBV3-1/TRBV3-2 CASSFDTSGSNFGELFF TGTGCCAGCAGCTTCGATACTAGCGGGAGTAACTTCGGGGAGCTGTTTTTT
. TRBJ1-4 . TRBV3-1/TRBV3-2 CASSQSGLTNEKLFF TGTGCCAGCAGCCAATCAGGGCTGACTAATGAAAAACTGTTTTTT
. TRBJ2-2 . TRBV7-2 CASSLGPAGELFF TGTGCCAGCAGCTTGGGCCCGGCCGGGGAGCTGTTTTTT
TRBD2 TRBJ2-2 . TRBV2 CASSNVAGAYTGELFF TGTGCCAGCAGTAACGTAGCGGGAGCGTACACCGGGGAGCTGTTTTTT
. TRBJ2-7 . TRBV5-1 CASSLGGTAYEQYF TGCGCCAGCAGCTTGGGGGGGACCGCCTACGAGCAGTACTTC
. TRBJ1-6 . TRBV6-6 CASSYSGSDSPLHF TGTGCCAGCAGTTACTCGGGGAGTGATTCACCCCTCCACTTT
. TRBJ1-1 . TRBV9 CASSRGDATEAFF TGTGCCAGCAGTAGGGGGGATGCCACTGAAGCTTTCTTT
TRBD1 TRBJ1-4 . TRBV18 CASSPYDRAATNEKLFF TGTGCCAGCTCACCATACGACAGGGCGGCAACTAATGAAAAACTGTTTTTT
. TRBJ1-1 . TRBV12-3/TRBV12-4 CASSPRGIAEAFF TGTGCCAGCAGTCCGAGGGGGATCGCTGAAGCTTTCTTT
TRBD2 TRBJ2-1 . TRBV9 CASSVGLAGVYNEQFF TGTGCCAGCAGCGTAGGGCTAGCGGGTGTCTACAATGAGCAGTTCTTC
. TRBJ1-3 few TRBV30 CAWSVRGFGSRQNTIYF TGTGCCTGGAGTGTACGTGGCTTTGGGTCAAGACAAAACACCATATATTTT
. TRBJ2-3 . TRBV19 CASSDSRGTDTQYF TGTGCCAGTAGCGATAGTAGGGGAACAGATACGCAGTATTTT
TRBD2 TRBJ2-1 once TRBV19 CASSIWPSGGAANEQFF TGTGCCAGTAGTATCTGGCCTAGCGGGGGGGCCGCAAATGAGCAGTTCTTC
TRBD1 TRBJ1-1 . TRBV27 CASRPTTGGYTEAFF TGTGCCAGCAGACCCACGACAGGGGGCTACACTGAAGCTTTCTTT
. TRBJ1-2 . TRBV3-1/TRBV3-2 CASSLLTGGGYTF TGTGCCAGCAGCCTCTTAACGGGGGGCGGCTACACCTTC
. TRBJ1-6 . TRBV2 CASSVGTRNSPLHF TGTGCCAGCAGTGTCGGGACTCGGAATTCACCCCTCCACTTT
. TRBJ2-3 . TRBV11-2 CASSLAIGVTDTQYF TGTGCCAGCAGCTTAGCTATCGGGGTCACAGATACGCAGTATTTT
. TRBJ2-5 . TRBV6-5 CASSPRQLAETQYF TGTGCCAGCAGTCCCCGACAGTTAGCAGAGACCCAGTACTTC
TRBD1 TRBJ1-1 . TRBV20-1 CSADRETEAFF TGCAGTGCAGACAGGGAAACTGAAGCTTTCTTT
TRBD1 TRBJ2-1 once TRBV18 CASSRQGGNNEQFF TGTGCCAGCTCACGACAGGGGGGAAACAATGAGCAGTTCTTC
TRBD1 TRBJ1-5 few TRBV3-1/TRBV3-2 CASSTDRGRQPQHF TGTGCCAGCAGTACTGACAGGGGGCGGCAGCCCCAGCATTTT